A selection of T cell receptor beta chains follows, all from one sample in a study of blood T cell repertoires in COVID-19. The method was immunoSEQ multiplex PCR; TCRdb's version includes in-frame clones alone and lacks a portion of them. The repertoire holds roughly 300,000 clones, with 65% to 90% as singletons. The specimen was peripheral blood. The receptors shown here come from a woman in her sixties with active or convalescent COVID-19. The conserved cysteine and the conserved F or W are not part of the CDR3 here. Where a row states a size, it is once, few, many or the class of an expanded clone; other rows omit it.

clone_size,v_call,cdr3_aa
few,TRBV27,ASSPVGTGDYEQY
-,TRBV7-2,ASSPWDRGYTIY
few,TRBV2,ASSAEQLNEQF
-,TRBV19,ASSIEGANQPQH
-,TRBV2,ASSVDRARGYT
-,TRBV4-1,ASSASLGSHYGYT
-,TRBV7-8,ASSFIPPMAIRQGVYYNEQF
-,TRBV5-1,ASSFTTGGANTEAF
few,TRBV10-3,AIRSGQGYEQY
-,TRBV3-1/TRBV3-2,ASSLSMFRGVRDRGTQY
-,TRBV5-1,ASSSQTGSYEQY
once,TRBV11-3,ASSLGGGFTDTQY
-,TRBV7-3,ASSFSGTRGETQY
-,TRBV13,ASSPRLAGGPPYYNEQF
-,TRBV12-5,ASGFRDPGTDTQY
once,TRBV29-1,SVEDWEQGEYEQY
few,TRBV18,ASSPYLGHSYEQY
-,TRBV7-9,ASSAPGAGGLNTDTQY
-,TRBV28,ASSPLRAEAF
many,TRBV5-5,ASSPTSAAGRSQY
few,TRBV12-3/TRBV12-4,ASSLIATDTQY
-,TRBV5-4,ASSRWTPANYGYT
-,TRBV10-2,ASKKGVGVLVGGYT
-,TRBV18,ASSPDLNRGLAEAF
-,TRBV3-1/TRBV3-2,ASSLQGAGNTIY
few,TRBV14,ASSQDQQGRTEAF
few,TRBV6-5,ASRVTGYQPQH
-,TRBV30,AWSVQGAREQY
-,TRBV21-1,ASSKRPGGDYEQY
-,TRBV7-2,ASSLEGGEPYEQY
-,TRBV11-3,ASSLTLRGWQF
-,TRBV19,ASSIGRANTEAF
-,TRBV7-9,ASSWTWGGQDDYEQY
few,TRBV18,ASSMGQRYNEQF
-,TRBV3-1/TRBV3-2,ASSDRGQPQH
-,TRBV10-3,AIRGKQGANEKLF
-,TRBV27,ASSFFSGDGSYEQY
-,TRBV4-2,ASSQVEGGDHRNTIY
-,TRBV5-3,ARSLGLGGSTDTQY
-,TRBV2,ASSEALGLADSYEQY
-,TRBV2,ASRELAVKPYEQY
-,TRBV30,AWSRRNTIY
-,TRBV24-1,ATSDSTGIETQY
once,TRBV20-1,SASEAEGQPQH